The next 26 T cell receptor beta chains were all read from a single sample in a study of esophageal squamous cell carcinoma under preoperative chemotherapy. Time point indicated: after preoperative PTX-NDP chemotherapy. TCRdb re-analysed the PCR reads in MiXCR, keeping a single row per CDR3 protein. The sample contains about 11,000 distinct CDR3 sequences, 50% to 70% of which appear only once. Collection of the sample occurred from a patient given preoperative chemotherapy. The receptors come from a human donor with esophageal squamous cell carcinoma. The donor label of this sample is uncertain.

The chain links TRBV6-1 to TRBJ2-1; 9 bases match TRBD2. The DNA end is more similar to TRBJ2-5, so the J call may be wrong. The CDR3 loop spans 13 amino acids. CDR1 MNHNS and CDR2 SASEGT come from the germline V gene. DNA for the CDR3: TGTGCCAGCAGGGTAGCGGGAGTAGAGACCCAGTACTTC. This translates into CASRVAGVETQYF.

This rearrangement joins TRBV7-2 to TRBJ2-1; 14 bases are shared with TRBD2. Germline loops: CDR1 SGHTA, CDR2 FQGNSA. The CDR3 extends over 17 amino acids. V shed 5 bases, J shed 6 bases, and the junction held 9 bases outside the gene matches. The CDR3 region has the DNA TGTGCCAGCAGCCTAACGGGACTAGCGGGAGTGAGCAATGAGCAGTTCTTC. Translation gives CASSLTGLAGVSNEQFF.

Comment on this clonotype: Mismatch with germline at one junction end may stem from a read error. The rearrangement uses TRBV6-5 and TRBJ2-1; D is undetermined. This CDR3 is 16 amino acids long. CDR1 MNHEY and CDR2 SVGAGI come from the germline V gene. The CDR3 here is CASSFQDRASSEEQFF. The CDR3, as DNA: TGTGCCAGCAGTTTCCAGGACCGTGCATCCTCCGAGGAGCAGTTCTTT.

The chain links TRBV6-1 to TRBJ2-5; the D gene could be TRBD1 or TRBD2 (7 bases each). The V gene lost 8 bases and the J gene lost 5 bases, with 24 bases spanning the gap. This CDR3 region has 16 residues. Germline loops: CDR1 MNHNS, CDR2 SASEGT. CDR3 sequence (DNA): TGTGCCAGCGGGGGGCAGGGGGGAGGGGACGAGGAGACCCAGTACTTC. Protein: CASGGQGGGDEETQYF.

This chain joins TRBV6-1 and TRBJ2-4; the match to TRBD2 covers 7 bases. CDR3 length: 16 amino acids. After removal of 2 bases from V and 10 bases from J, the junction contained 14 bases not matched to a gene. The germline V gene has CDR1 MNHNS and CDR2 SASEGT. The chain's CDR3 is CASSESGGRDKDIQYF. The CDR3 DNA follows: TGTGCCAGCAGTGAATCGGGGGGAAGAGACAAAGATATTCAGTACTTC.

In regard to this clonotype: At one boundary the junction diverges from the germline segment, which might be a read error. The chain carries TRBV6-1 and TRBJ2-1; no clear D. This CDR3 is 13 amino acids long. Germline CDR1 and CDR2: MNHNS and SASEGT. Here the CDR3 reads CASNEVRTDEQYF. CDR3 coding DNA: TGTGCCAGCAATGAGGTGAGGACCGATGAGCAGTATTTC.

As to this clonotype: At one boundary the junction diverges from the germline segment, which might be a read error. V gene TRBV6-8 combines with J gene TRBJ2-1; D remains unclear. This CDR3 spans 12 amino acids. Looked up from germline, CDR1 is MNHGY and CDR2 is SAAAGT. CDR3 protein: CASGYCRDEQFF. The CDR3 DNA sequence: TGTGCCAGCGGTTACTGCAGAGATGAGCAGTTCTTT.

This chain joins TRBV6-1 and TRBJ2-1; possibly TRBD1 for D (6 bases). The end of the DNA fits TRBJ2-5 better, so the J call may be wrong. Germline lookup yields CDR1 MNHNS and CDR2 SASEGT. The CDR3 has 15 amino acids. For the CDR3, the DNA is TGTGCCAGCACCCCAAAGGACAGAAACCAAGAGACCCAGTACTTC. Residues: CASTPKDRNQETQYF.

The genes are TRBV14 and TRBJ2-1; D not certain. The CDR3 spans 13 residues. Between the trimmed V and J ends, which lost 3 bases and 9 bases, there was a span of 12 bases. Germline V gene lookup returns CDR1 SGHDN and CDR2 FVKESK. The CDR3 protein is CASSHLDTFEQFF. CDR3 nucleotide sequence: TGTGCCAGCAGCCACCTTGACACTTTTGAGCAGTTCTTC. The variable domain in full, completed from reference TRBV14 and TRBJ2-1, reads EAGVTQFPSHSVIEKGQTVTLRCDPISGHDNLYWYRRVMGKEIKFLLHFVKESKQDESGMPNNRFLAERTGGTYSTLKVQPAELEDSGVYFCASSHLDTFEQFFGPGTRLTVL.

The rearrangement uses TRBV7-2 and TRBJ2-1; TRBD1 is a possible D gene (5 bases). V shed 0 bases and J shed 9 bases, with 6 bases lying between them. This CDR3 spans 12 amino acids. CDR1 is SGHTA, CDR2 FQGNSA, per germline. CDR3 sequence reads: CASSLAQGEQFF. The DNA for the CDR3 is TGTGCCAGCAGCTTAGCGCAGGGTGAGCAGTTCTTC.

V is TRBV11-2 and J is TRBJ2-1; perhaps TRBD2 as D (5 bases). TRBJ2-5 explains the end of the DNA better; the J call may be wrong. CDR1 is SGHAT, CDR2 FQNNGV, per germline. The CDR3 is 14 residues long. Here the CDR3 DNA reads TGTGCCAGCAGCTTTTCCCCGAGAGGGGAGACCCAGTACTTC. It encodes CASSFSPRGETQYF.

This clonotype was seen only a few times. The chain uses TRBV7-8 and TRBJ2-3, with 7 bases identical to TRBD1. CDR1 is SGHVS, CDR2 FQNEAQ, per germline. V lost 8 bases, J lost 2 bases, and 4 bases stayed unmatched. There are 13 residues in the CDR3. The DNA for the CDR3 is TGTGCCAGCCAGACAGGGTACACAGATACGCAGTATTTT. It specifies CASQTGYTDTQYF.

Concerning this clonotype: The junction differs from germline at one of its ends, possibly a read error. The rearrangement joins TRBV10-3 to TRBJ2-4; D is tentatively TRBD1 or TRBD2 (6 bases each). This CDR3 has 16 residues. Germline V lookup: CDR1 ENHRY, CDR2 SYGVKD. The CDR3 DNA is TGTGCCATCAGGGAGGGGGGACCGGGAGCCAAAAATATTCAGTATTTC. Residues: CAIREGGPGAKNIQYF.

Notes on this clonotype: A read error may account for a junction end that differs from germline. This chain links TRBV7-2 with TRBJ2-2; no clear D. The CDR3 spans 15 residues. Per germline, CDR1 SGHTA and CDR2 FQGNSA. The CDR3 bases are TGTGCCAGCAGCTTGGGCTGTGCGAACACGGGGGAGCTGTTTTTT. Translating it yields CASSLGCANTGELFF.

This sequence joins TRBV6-1 and TRBJ2-1, with 14 bases aligning to TRBD2. The closer fit of TRBJ2-7 to the DNA end suggests the J call may be wrong. CDR1 is MNHNS and CDR2 is SASEGT in the germline V gene. The CDR3 is made up of 15 amino acids. The CDR3 nucleotides are TGTGCCAGCAGTCTCATGGGACTAGCGGGAGATGTGCAGTACTTC. Amino acids: CASSLMGLAGDVQYF.

The genes are TRBV12-3 or TRBV12-4 and TRBJ2-1; possible D gene TRBD1, 6 bases. The DNA end lines up better with TRBJ2-7; the J call may be wrong. CDR3 length equals 14 residues. CDR3 residues: CASSPQGVTYEQYF. The CDR3 coding sequence is TGTGCCAGCAGTCCACAGGGAGTTACCTACGAGCAGTACTTC.

In regard to this clonotype: One end of the junction does not line up with germline, which may come from a read error. The chain is built from TRBV7-7 and TRBJ2-1; 12 bases align to TRBD2. The CDR3 length is 16 residues. Germline V gene sequence: CDR1 SSHAT, CDR2 FNYEAQ (reference sequence). The CDR3 reads CASSLDASGRANEQFF. CDR3 nucleotide sequence: TGTGCTAGCAGCTTAGATGCTAGCGGGAGGGCGAATGAGCAGTTCTTC.

The chain has TRBV6-1 and TRBJ2-3; the match to TRBD2 covers 12 bases. The CDR3 totals 18 residues. The ends lost 8 bases at V and 2 bases at J; junction bases unmatched: 14. Germline V gene sequence: CDR1 MNHNS, CDR2 SASEGT. The CDR3 reads CASSLAGGPGRVTDTQYF. The CDR3 coding sequence is TGTGCCAGCTCCCTAGCGGGGGGGCCTGGTCGGGTCACAGATACGCAGTATTTT.

This chain uses TRBV11-3 with TRBJ2-1, with D perhaps given as TRBD1 or TRBD2 (5 bases each). The CDR3 is 14 amino acids. The ends were cut back, 3 bases at V and 4 bases at J, with 10 bases in the middle. In germline, CDR1 is SGHNT, CDR2 YENEEA. The DNA of the CDR3 is TGTGCCAGCAGCTTTGGGGGTTCTTACAATGAGCAGTTCTTC. This translates into CASSFGGSYNEQFF.

The V gene is TRBV7-2, the J gene TRBJ1-6; D is ambiguous. Deletions cut 2 bases from V and 7 bases from J, with 6 bases between. Germline V gene data show CDR1 as SGHTA and CDR2 as FQGNSA. The CDR3 spans 13 residues. The CDR3 region has the DNA TGTGCCAGCAGCTTAAACTGGAATTCACCCCTCCACTTT. The encoded protein is CASSLNWNSPLHF.

The rearrangement links TRBV6-1 to TRBJ2-2, with TRBD2 matching over 8 bases. V shed 6 bases and J 8 bases; nucleotides not matched to a gene: 11. The CDR3 is 15 amino acids. Germline V lookup: CDR1 MNHNS, CDR2 SASEGT. The CDR3 DNA is TGTGCCAGCAGCCAGGCACGGGAGGGCCTTGGGGAGCTGTTTTTT. Translation gives CASSQAREGLGELFF.

This chain connects TRBV12-3 or TRBV12-4 to TRBJ2-3, with TRBD1 as a possible D gene (6 bases). There are 16 residues in the CDR3. Trimming left V 0 bases short and J 3 bases short, with 13 bases between. CDR3 amino acids: CASSLAGTLGTDTQYF. CDR3 coding DNA: TGTGCCAGCAGTTTAGCGGGGACATTGGGAACAGATACGCAGTATTTT.

The J gene is TRBJ2-1, the V gene TRBV7-3, with 10 bases matching TRBD2. This CDR3 region has 15 residues. Germline trimming cut 5 bases from V and 5 bases from J; bases unmatched to any gene: 6. Germline CDR1 reads SGHTA; CDR2 reads FQGTGA. CDR3 sequence reads: CASSEGTSVDNEQFF. In DNA form, the CDR3 reads TGTGCCAGCAGCGAAGGGACTAGCGTAGACAATGAGCAGTTCTTC. Full variable domain (outside the CDR3, taken from reference TRBV7-3 and TRBJ2-1): GAGVSQTPSNKVTEKGKYVELRCDPISGHTALYWYRQSLGQGPEFLIYFQGTGAADDSGLPNDRFFAVRPEGSVSTLKIQRTERGDSAVYLCASSEGTSVDNEQFFGPGTRLTVL.

A note on this clonotype: One end of the junction varies from germline; a read error may be responsible. This sequence joins TRBV6-1 and TRBJ2-2; D possibly uses TRBD1 or TRBD2 (5 bases each). Germline loops: CDR1 MNHNS, CDR2 SASEGT. The CDR3 loop spans 13 amino acids. This chain's CDR3 is CASSFGTDNELFF. CDR3 nucleotide sequence: TGTGCCAGCAGCTTCGGGACGGACAATGAGCTGTTTTTC.

This clonotype counts as medium-sized. The genes are TRBV7-2 and TRBJ2-7, with 7 positions matching TRBD2. Germline CDR1 SGHTA, CDR2 FQGNSA. Unmatched junction bases numbered 4, after V lost 0 bases and J lost 5 bases. The CDR3 runs 14 residues. Here the CDR3 DNA reads TGTGCCAGCAGCTTAGCGGCGGGAGCGAACGAGCAGTACTTC. Protein: CASSLAAGANEQYF.

By sample share, this clonotype is medium-sized (0.01 to 0.1%). The chain recombines TRBV12-5 with TRBJ2-1; D gene unclear. Gene TRBJ2-7 matches the end of the DNA better, so the J call may be wrong. Germline values: CDR1 LGHNT, CDR2 FRNRAP. This CDR3 is 13 amino acids long. CDR3 sequence: CASGSGPLHRQYF. The CDR3 DNA reads TGTGCTAGTGGTTCTGGACCGCTCCATAGGCAGTACTTC.